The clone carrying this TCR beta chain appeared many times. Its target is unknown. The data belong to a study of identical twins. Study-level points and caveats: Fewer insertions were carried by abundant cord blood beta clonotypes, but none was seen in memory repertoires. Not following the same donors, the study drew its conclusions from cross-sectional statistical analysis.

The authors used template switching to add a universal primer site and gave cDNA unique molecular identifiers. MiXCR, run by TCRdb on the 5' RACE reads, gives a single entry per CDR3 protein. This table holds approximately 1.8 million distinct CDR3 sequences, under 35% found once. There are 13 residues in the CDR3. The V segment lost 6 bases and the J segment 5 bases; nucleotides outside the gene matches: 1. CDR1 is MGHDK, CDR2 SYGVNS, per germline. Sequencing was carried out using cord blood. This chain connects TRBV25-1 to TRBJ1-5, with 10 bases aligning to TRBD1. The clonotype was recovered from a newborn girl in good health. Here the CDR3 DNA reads TGTGCCAGCAGGGGGACAGGGGATCAGCCCCAGCATTTT. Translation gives CASRGTGDQPQHF.